The 13 T cell receptor beta chains reported below all come from one sample, sequenced in a study of vaccination and CD4 T cells after COVID-19 (dated by TCRdb to between 2021 and 2022). Libraries were made using PCR. Instrument on record: Illumina iSeq 100. At the Johns Hopkins FTIC core, DNA from the cultured CD4+ T cells underwent TCR sequencing with the Oncomine TCR Beta short-read assay. TCRdb reran the public reads through fastp at Q25 and MiXCR, keeping productive beta chains. One record per CDR3 amino acid sequence lists the most common genes and DNA. The sample records several thousand distinct CDR3 sequences, about 40% of which are singletons. The ten largest clones take up roughly 40% of the sample. Explained via the paper, the treatment or condition label denotes: approximately nine-day PBMC culture with coronavirus spike peptide pools or control peptides (ViraFEST assay). The antigens for these receptors are not known.

The sequencing input was CD4+ T cells from blood, cultured in vitro. These receptors all stem from a human donor who had recovered from COVID-19.

In this sample, this clonotype turned up a few times. The chain carries TRBV6-5 and TRBJ2-5; D gene ambiguous. This CDR3 spans 11 amino acids. In germline, CDR1 is MNHEY, CDR2 SVGAGI. V lost 2 bases and J lost 4, with 2 bases in between. CDR3 in amino acids: CASSYGETQYF. CDR3 sequence (DNA): TGTGCCAGCAGTTACGGAGAGACCCAGTACTTC.

The gene calls are TRBV5-4 and TRBJ1-2; unclear D gene. The CDR3 is 11 residues long. Germline V gene data show CDR1 as SGHNT and CDR2 as YYREEE (reference sequence). The V and J ends lost 5 bases and 8 bases respectively, with 10 bases between them. CDR3 sequence: CASRGRRGYTF. CDR3 sequence (DNA): TGTGCCAGCAGGGGGAGGCGAGGCTACACCTTC.

The rearrangement links TRBV6-5 to TRBJ1-5, with D uncertain. Trimming removed 2 bases from V and 3 bases from J, with 17 bases in between. The CDR3 length is 17 residues. The germline V gene encodes CDR1 MNHEY and CDR2 SVGAGI. The CDR3 DNA reads TGTGCCAGCAGTTACCGACCCCAGGTATATAACAATCAGCCCCAGCATTTT. This translates into CASSYRPQVYNNQPQHF.

The chain recombines TRBV20-1 with TRBJ2-3, with no clear D. This CDR3 is 10 amino acids long. The V and J ends lost 5 bases and 2 bases respectively, with 2 bases between them. The germline V gene encodes CDR1 DFQATT and CDR2 SNEGSKA (reference sequence). CDR3 loop: CSAYTDTQYF. The CDR3 DNA reads TGCAGTGCTTACACAGATACGCAGTATTTT.

The V and J genes are TRBV20-1 and TRBJ2-3; D is uncertain. V lost 0 bases, J lost 4 bases, and 11 bases lay in between. CDR1 and CDR2 (germline): DFQATT, SNEGSKA (reference sequence). The CDR3 loop spans 14 amino acids. The CDR3 region is CSAREGSLADTQYF. The CDR3 region has the DNA TGCAGTGCTAGAGAAGGCTCTCTCGCAGATACGCAGTATTTT.

This clonotype has only one observation. CDR3 coding DNA: TGTGCCAGCAGTTATACAGGGTCAGGGGCAGATACGCAGTATTTT. Translated, it gives CASSYTGSGADTQYF. This sequence joins TRBV2 and TRBJ2-3; possibly TRBD1 for D (6 bases). Trimming left V 5 bases short and J 4 bases short, with 16 bases between. This CDR3 is built from 15 residues. Germline V lookup: CDR1 SNHLY, CDR2 FYNNEI. The full variable domain, rest sourced from reference TRBV2 and TRBJ2-3, is EPEVTQTPSHQVTQMGQEVILRCVPISNHLYFYWYRQILGQKVEFLVSFYNNEISEKSEIFDDQFSVERPDGSNFTLKIRSTKLEDSAMYFCASSYTGSGADTQYFGPGTRLTVL.

J is TRBJ2-3 and V is TRBV11-1; D is perhaps TRBD1 (6 bases). Germline V gives CDR1 SGHAT, CDR2 FQDESV (reference sequence). Trimming took 2 bases from V and 6 from J, leaving 15 bases between them. The CDR3 runs to 15 residues. The CDR3 DNA is TGTGCCAGCAGCTTACCCGAGTTGGGGGCGGATACGCAGTATTTT. Its translation: CASSLPELGADTQYF. Supplemented by reference TRBV11-1 and TRBJ2-3, the full variable domain reads EAEVAQSPRYKITEKSQAVAFWCDPISGHATLYWYRQILGQGPELLVQFQDESVVDDSQLPKDRFSAERLKGVDSTLKIQPAELGDSAMYLCASSLPELGADTQYFGPGTRLTVL.

V usage is TRBV7-8 and J usage is TRBJ2-4; D possibly corresponds to TRBD1 (7 bases). The ends were cut back, 1 base at V and 0 bases at J, with 16 bases in the middle. This CDR3 is built from 18 residues. Germline V CDR1 and CDR2: SGHVS, FQNEAQ. Written as DNA, the CDR3 is TGTGCCAGCAGCTTAGGAATGGCGGGACAGCTAGCCAAAAACATTCAGTACTTC. Residues: CASSLGMAGQLAKNIQYF.

This chain links TRBV6-1 with TRBJ2-7, with D hard to call. The V gene lost 3 bases and the J gene lost 4 bases, with 7 bases spanning the gap. Germline values: CDR1 MNHNS, CDR2 SASEGT. The CDR3 is 12 residues long. CDR3 DNA: TGTGCCAGCAGTGAGAGGCGGTACGAGCAGTACTTC. The encoded protein is CASSERRYEQYF.

This clonotype was seen only once. V gene TRBV12-3 or TRBV12-4 combines with J gene TRBJ1-2; no reliable D call. V was clipped by 8 bases and J by 6 bases, with 13 bases between them. This CDR3 region has 12 residues. CDR3 region: CASSGERDGYTF. CDR3 DNA sequence: TGTGCCAGCTCGGGAGAAAGGGATGGCTACACCTTC.

The chain has TRBV20-1 and TRBJ1-5, with 10 bases aligning to TRBD1. V was clipped by 6 bases and J by 7 bases; unmatched bases: 9. In germline, CDR1 is DFQATT, CDR2 SNEGSKA (reference sequence). This CDR3 comprises 14 residues. The CDR3: CSAGPLDRGQPQHF. The CDR3 coding sequence is TGCAGTGCCGGACCCTTGGACAGGGGGCAGCCCCAGCATTTT.

This clonotype has only a few counts. The chain recombines TRBV20-1 with TRBJ1-1; D might be TRBD1 (5 bases). Trimming stripped 0 bases from V and 6 bases from J, with 14 bases between. The CDR3 extends over 14 amino acids. CDR1 is DFQATT, CDR2 SNEGSKA, per germline (reference sequence). This CDR3 reads CSAREGLGRAEAFF. CDR3 nucleotides: TGCAGTGCTAGAGAGGGGCTCGGAAGGGCTGAAGCTTTCTTT.

The V gene is TRBV10-3, the J gene TRBJ1-2; no definite D call. The germline gives CDR1 ENHRY, CDR2 SYGVKD. V shed 7 bases and J shed 0 bases, with 9 bases lying between them. The CDR3 covers 13 residues. For the CDR3, the DNA is TGTGCCATCATGAGGGCGGCTAACTATGGCTACACCTTC. This sequence encodes CAIMRAANYGYTF.